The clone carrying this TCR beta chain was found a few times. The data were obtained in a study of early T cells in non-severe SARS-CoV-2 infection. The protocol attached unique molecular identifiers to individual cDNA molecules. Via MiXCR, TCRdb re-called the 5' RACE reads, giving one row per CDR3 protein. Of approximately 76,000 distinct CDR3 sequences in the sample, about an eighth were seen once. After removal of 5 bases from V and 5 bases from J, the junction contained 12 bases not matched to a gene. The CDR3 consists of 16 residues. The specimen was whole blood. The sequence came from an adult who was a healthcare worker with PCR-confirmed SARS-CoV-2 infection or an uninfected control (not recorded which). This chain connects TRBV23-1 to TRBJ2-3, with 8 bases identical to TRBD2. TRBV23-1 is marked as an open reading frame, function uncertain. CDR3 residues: CASSVVAGGRLDTQYF. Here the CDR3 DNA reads TGCGCCAGCAGTGTCGTCGCGGGAGGTCGGTTAGATACGCAGTATTTT.